This entry lists 9 T cell receptor beta chains sequenced from one sample in a study of OX40 agonist ivuxolimab in advanced cancers. The repertoire was sequenced with immunoSEQ multiplex PCR; TCRdb's copy has only in-frame clones and lacks some. Of fewer than 70,000 clones in the sample, under 85% were seen once. The sequencing here drew on CD4+ or CD8+ T cells sorted from blood, taken in a trial of the OX40 agonist ivuxolimab. These receptors all stem from an adult with an advanced solid tumor such as melanoma, head and neck, liver or kidney cancer.

The chain employs TRBV28 and TRBJ1-1; no definite D call. CDR1 MDHEN and CDR2 SYDVKM come from the germline V gene. Trimming shortened V by 6 bases and J by 0 bases, and 11 bases separated the two germline ends. The CDR3 extends over 14 amino acids. CDR3 DNA: TGTGCCAGCAGGCGATTCCAGATGAACACTGAAGCTTTCTTT. Protein: CASRRFQMNTEAFF.

V is TRBV5-1 and J is TRBJ2-1; 11 nucleotides agree with TRBD2. Germline V gene data show CDR1 as SGHRS and CDR2 as YFSETQ. The CDR3 is 14 residues long. Unmatched junction bases numbered 3, after V lost 0 bases and J lost 10 bases. CDR3 sequence (DNA): TGCGCCAGCAGCTTGGTCCGACTAGCGGGAGAGCAGTTCTTC. Translating it yields CASSLVRLAGEQFF.

This clone came up once. J is TRBJ2-2 and V is TRBV9; tentatively, D is TRBD1 (6 bases). Trimming left V 5 bases short and J 0 bases short, with 11 bases between. The CDR3 is 15 amino acids. The V gene's germline CDR1 is SGDLS and CDR2 YYNGEE. The CDR3 nucleotides read TGTGCCAGCAGGGCTCAGGGGACGAACACCGGGGAGCTGTTTTTT. Translating gives CASRAQGTNTGELFF.

The chain is built from TRBV5-1 and TRBJ2-7, with 10 bases aligning to TRBD2. After removal of 2 bases from V and 3 bases from J, the junction contained 5 bases not matched to a gene. CDR1 is SGHRS, CDR2 YFSETQ, per germline. CDR3 length equals 15 residues. This CDR3 is CASSFSGGRSYEQYF. The CDR3 DNA sequence: TGCGCCAGCAGCTTTAGCGGGGGGCGAAGCTACGAGCAGTACTTC.

This clone was seen more than once but under ten times. This chain links TRBV2 with TRBJ2-7, with TRBD1 matching over 8 bases. Germline-derived CDR1 and CDR2 are SNHLY and FYNNEI. V was clipped by 3 bases and J by 0 bases; unmatched bases: 1. The CDR3 runs 14 residues. CDR3 amino acids: CASSEGTGSYEQYF. For the CDR3, the DNA is TGTGCCAGCAGTGAGGGGACAGGCTCCTACGAGCAGTACTTC.

A note on this clone: Other DNA sequences in the sample encode the same CDR3. The V and J genes are TRBV5-1 and TRBJ2-2; 7 bases align to TRBD1. CDR1 and CDR2 (germline): SGHRS, YFSETQ. The CDR3 loop spans 15 amino acids. V gave up 0 bases and J gave up 5 bases; unmatched junction bases: 4. DNA for the CDR3: TGCGCCAGCAGCTTGGTGGCAGGGGGTACCGGGGAGCTGTTTTTT. Encoded protein: CASSLVAGGTGELFF. Complete variable domain (other parts from reference TRBV5-1 and TRBJ2-2): KAGVTQTPRYLIKTRGQQVTLSCSPISGHRSVSWYQQTPGQGLQFLFEYFSETQRNKGNFPGRFSGRQFSNSRSEMNVSTLELGDSALYLCASSLVAGGTGELFFGEGSRLTVL.

The rearrangement uses TRBV7-8 and TRBJ1-5; the D is unclear. With 3 bases removed from V and 7 bases from J, the gap between germline ends came to 10 bases. This CDR3 comprises 13 residues. The germline V gene encodes CDR1 SGHVS and CDR2 FQNEAQ. CDR3 sequence reads: CASSLARGQPQHF. The DNA for the CDR3 is TGTGCCAGCAGCTTGGCGAGAGGGCAGCCCCAGCATTTT. The full variable domain, its missing parts supplied by reference TRBV7-8 and TRBJ1-5, is GAGVSQSPRYKVAKRGQDVALRCDPISGHVSLFWYQQALGQGPEFLTYFQNEAQLDKSGLPSDRFFAERPEGSVSTLKIQRTQQEDSAVYLCASSLARGQPQHFGDGTRLSIL.

This sequence joins TRBV6-5 and TRBJ1-1, with D uncertain. The CDR3 is 13 amino acids. The V gene lost 2 bases and the J gene lost 4 bases, with 8 bases spanning the gap. The V gene's germline CDR1 is MNHEY and CDR2 SVGAGI. This CDR3 is CASSYGRLTEAFF. The DNA of the CDR3 is TGTGCCAGCAGTTACGGCAGGCTCACTGAAGCTTTCTTT.

This chain connects TRBV18 to TRBJ1-2; 8 bases match TRBD1. The CDR3 is made up of 15 amino acids. Germline lookup yields CDR1 KGHSH and CDR2 LQKENI. V lost 6 bases to trimming and J lost 6 bases; unmatched junction nucleotides: 12. The CDR3 DNA reads TGTGCCAGCTCGGATAGAACAGGGGGAGGCGATGGCTACACCTTC. This encodes CASSDRTGGGDGYTF. Complete variable domain (other parts from reference TRBV18 and TRBJ1-2): NAGVMQNPRHLVRRRGQEARLRCSPMKGHSHVYWYRQLPEEGLKFMVYLQKENIIDESGMPKERFSAEFPKEGPSILRIQQVVRGDSAAYFCASSDRTGGGDGYTFGSGTRLTVV.